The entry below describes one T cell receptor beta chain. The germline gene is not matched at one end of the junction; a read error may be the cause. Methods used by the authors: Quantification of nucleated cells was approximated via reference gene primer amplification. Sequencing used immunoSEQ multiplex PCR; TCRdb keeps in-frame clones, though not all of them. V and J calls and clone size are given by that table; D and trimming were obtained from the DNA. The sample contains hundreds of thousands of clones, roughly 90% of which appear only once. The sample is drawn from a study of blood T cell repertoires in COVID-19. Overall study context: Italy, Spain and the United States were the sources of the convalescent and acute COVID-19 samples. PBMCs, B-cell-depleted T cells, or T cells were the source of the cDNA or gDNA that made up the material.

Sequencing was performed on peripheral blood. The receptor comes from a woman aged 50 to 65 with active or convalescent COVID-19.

In DNA, the CDR3 is TGTGCCAGCAGCTTGACAGGCACCGATACGCAGTATTTT. Encoded protein: CASSLTGTDTQYF. This chain links TRBV5-6 with TRBJ2-3; D might be TRBD1 (5 bases). This CDR3 region has 13 residues. Germline values: CDR1 SGHDT, CDR2 YYEEEE.